Sequencing of this T cell receptor beta chain was carried out in a study of blood T cell repertoires in COVID-19. Overall study: The study drew acute and convalescent COVID-19 samples from the United States, Italy and Spain. In each case, the material was cDNA or gDNA derived from T cells, B-cell-depleted T cells, or PBMCs.

Clones were sequenced by immunoSEQ multiplex PCR, and TCRdb holds only the in-frame ones, with some missing. The sample shows 150,000 to 200,000 clones, roughly 88% of them seen only once. This CDR3 region has 19 residues. J lost 7 bases, V lost 0 bases, and 14 bases had no gene match. Per germline, CDR1 LGHDT and CDR2 YNNKEL (reference sequence). The receptor was isolated from a woman in her twenties or thirties who had recovered from COVID-19. The sequenced sample was PBMCs or T cells enriched from blood (not recorded which). J is TRBJ2-2 and V is TRBV3-1 (or the pseudogene TRBV3-2), with 10 nucleotides matching TRBD2. The CDR3 loop reads CASSQDWALAGEPLGELFF. The CDR3 DNA follows: TGTGCCAGCAGCCAAGATTGGGCTCTAGCGGGAGAACCACTCGGGGAGCTGTTTTTT.